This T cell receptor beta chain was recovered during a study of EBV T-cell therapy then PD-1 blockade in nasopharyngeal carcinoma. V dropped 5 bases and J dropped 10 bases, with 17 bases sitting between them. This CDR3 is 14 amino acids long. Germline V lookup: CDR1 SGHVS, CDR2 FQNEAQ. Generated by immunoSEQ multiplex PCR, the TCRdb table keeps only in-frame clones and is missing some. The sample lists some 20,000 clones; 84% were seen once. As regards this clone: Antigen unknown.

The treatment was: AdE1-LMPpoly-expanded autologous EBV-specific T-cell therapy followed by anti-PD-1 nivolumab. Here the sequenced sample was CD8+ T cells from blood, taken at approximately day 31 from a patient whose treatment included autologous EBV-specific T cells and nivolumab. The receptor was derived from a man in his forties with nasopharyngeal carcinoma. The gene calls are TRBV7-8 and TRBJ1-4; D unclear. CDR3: CASSRFEGTGKLFF. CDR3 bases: TGTGCCAGCAGCCGTTTCGAGGGTACGGGAAAACTGTTTTTT.